This is a list of T cell receptor beta chains from one sample in a study of CD8+CD57+ T cells in acquired aplastic anemia. Each CDR3 protein is one row after TCRdb ran MiXCR on the reads. The sample has fewer than 85,000 distinct CDR3 sequences, approximately 70% seen once. Sequencing input: sorted CD4+, CD8+, or CD8+CD57+ T cells (not recorded which) from PBMCs. The receptors were sampled from a human donor with aplastic anemia. Each CDR3 is given with its conserved first and last residue. A D gene is named only where the DNA matches it firmly. Rows may omit the clone size; those that give it use once, few, many or a size class.

CASTGGGDTQYF	TGTGCCAGCACAGGGGGCGGTGATACGCAGTATTTT	TRBV7-8	TRBJ2-3	few	TRBD1
CAISESGSGETQYF	TGTGCCATCAGTGAGTCCGGATCAGGAGAGACCCAGTACTTC	TRBV10-3	TRBJ2-5	-	-
CASSLGNTGNTEAFF	TGTGCCAGCAGTTTAGGGAACACGGGGAACACTGAAGCTTTCTTT	TRBV5-6	TRBJ1-1	many	-
CASSLVGGGTQETQYF	TGTGCCAGCAGCTTAGTTGGGGGGGGCACGCAAGAGACCCAGTACTTC	TRBV7-2	TRBJ2-5	few	-
CAWDLGGRGPSSYNEQFF	TGTGCCTGGGACCTTGGGGGCCGCGGGCCGAGCTCCTACAATGAGCAGTTCTTC	TRBV30	TRBJ2-1	-	-
CASVGTSLGGQYF	TGTGCCAGCGTGGGTACATCACTCGGGGGGCAGTACTTC	TRBV2	TRBJ2-7	-	-
CASSGDMNTEAFF	TGTGCCAGCAGTGGTGATATGAACACTGAAGCTTTCTTT	TRBV2	TRBJ1-1	-	-
CASSGPIGDEQFF	TGCGCCAGCAGCGGACCGATAGGGGATGAGCAGTTCTTC	TRBV5-1	TRBJ2-1	-	-
CASSLAGANEKLFF	TGTGCCAGTAGTTTGGCAGGCGCTAATGAAAAACTGTTTTTT	TRBV19	TRBJ1-4	-	-
CASNRPEIGTEAFF	TGTGCCAGCAACCGACCTGAAATAGGGACTGAAGCTTTCTTT	TRBV7-9	TRBJ1-1	-	-
CASRSSGSYNEQFF	TGTGCCAGCAGGAGCTCTGGCTCCTACAATGAGCAGTTCTTC	TRBV2	TRBJ2-1	-	-
CSAREPGLVRTYEQYF	TGCAGTGCTAGAGAGCCGGGACTAGTACGAACCTACGAGCAGTACTTC	TRBV20-1	TRBJ2-7	-	TRBD2
CASSSHNYEQYF	TGTGCCAGCAGCTCTCACAACTACGAGCAGTACTTC	TRBV7-9	TRBJ2-7	-	-
CSVSRGTGANVLTF	TGCAGCGTTTCTCGGGGCACAGGGGCCAACGTCCTGACTTTC	TRBV29-1	TRBJ2-6	-	-
CASSLATSGYYEQYF	TGTGCCAGCAGCTTAGCGACTAGCGGGTACTACGAGCAGTACTTC	TRBV7-2	TRBJ2-7	-	TRBD2
CASRRTGGSSPLHF	TGTGCCAGCAGGAGGACAGGGGGCAGTTCACCCCTCCACTTT	TRBV6-1	TRBJ1-6	-	TRBD1
CASRAGQGLNQPQHF	TGTGCCAGCAGGGCGGGACAGGGATTGAATCAGCCCCAGCATTTT	TRBV12-3/TRBV12-4	TRBJ1-5	-	TRBD1
CASSGLATYEQYF	TGTGCCAGCTCTGGACTAGCTACCTACGAGCAGTACTTC	TRBV2	TRBJ2-7	once	TRBD2
CASSLPPYQETQYF	TGTGCCAGCAGTTTACCCCCGTACCAAGAGACCCAGTACTTC	TRBV12-3/TRBV12-4	TRBJ2-5	-	-
CASSVRGYDTQYF	TGTGCCAGCAGTGTGCGGGGGTACGATACGCAGTATTTT	TRBV2	TRBJ2-3	-	TRBD2
CSARYSAATETQYF	TGCAGTGCTAGATATTCGGCCGCCACAGAGACCCAGTACTTC	TRBV20-1	TRBJ2-5	-	-
CATCENQGCEKLFF	TGTGCCACCTGCGAAAATCAGGGTTGTGAAAAACTGTTTTTT	TRBV15	TRBJ1-4	few	-
CATSDLDGLAEQETQYF	TGTGCCACCAGTGATTTGGACGGACTAGCGGAGCAAGAGACCCAGTACTTC	TRBV24-1	TRBJ2-5	-	TRBD2
CASSFESAPLYEQYF	TGTGCCAGCAGTTTTGAGTCGGCACCTCTCTACGAGCAGTACTTC	TRBV28	TRBJ2-7	many	-
CATSGSGGEREKLFF	TGTGCCACCAGTGGTTCAGGGGGCGAGAGGGAAAAACTGTTTTTT	TRBV24-1	TRBJ1-4	-	TRBD1
CASSYGTFGYTF	TGTGCCAGCAGTTACGGGACATTTGGCTACACCTTC	TRBV2	TRBJ1-2	-	-
CASSDSGGNTEAFF	TGTGCCAGCAGTGATTCAGGGGGTAACACTGAAGCTTTCTTT	TRBV25-1	TRBJ1-1	many	TRBD1
CASSSLLGQGYEHF	TGTGCCAGCAGTTCTCTACTCGGACAGGGATACGAGCATTTT	TRBV28	TRBJ1-5	-	TRBD1
CSAMPGLAVRDTQYF	TGCAGTGCTATGCCGGGACTAGCTGTAAGGGATACGCAGTATTTT	TRBV20-1	TRBJ2-3	-	TRBD2
CASSPRLRDRVGYTF	TGTGCCAGCAGCCCCAGGCTCCGGGACAGGGTCGGCTACACCTTC	TRBV3-1	TRBJ1-2	few	TRBD1
CSARKPGLAGADEQFF	TGCAGTGCTAGGAAACCGGGACTAGCGGGAGCGGATGAGCAGTTCTTC	TRBV20-1	TRBJ2-1	-	TRBD2
CASSLAWGRASDEQFF	TGTGCCAGCAGCTTAGCGTGGGGGAGGGCCTCAGATGAGCAGTTCTTC	TRBV11-1	TRBJ2-1	many	TRBD2
CSARGDRGGDTEAFF	TGCAGTGCTAGGGGGGACAGGGGAGGGGACACTGAAGCTTTCTTT	TRBV20-1	TRBJ1-1	-	TRBD1
CASRDEGEGGELFF	TGTGCCAGCCGCGACGAGGGGGAAGGCGGGGAGCTGTTTTTT	TRBV6-4	TRBJ2-2	-	-
CSSRPGTHGEQYF	TGCAGTTCCCGTCCAGGGACTCACGGCGAGCAGTACTTC	TRBV20-1	TRBJ2-7	-	-
CASTESGSHEKLFF	TGTGCCAGTACCGAATCCGGGTCTCACGAAAAACTGTTTTTT	TRBV19	TRBJ1-4	-	-
CATSAGVSGNTIYF	TGTGCCACCAGTGCCGGGGTCTCTGGAAACACCATATATTTT	TRBV24-1	TRBJ1-3	-	-
CASKALAGREQYF	TGTGCCAGCAAGGCGCTAGCGGGCCGCGAGCAGTACTTC	TRBV2	TRBJ2-7	-	TRBD2
CSARGRGDGYTF	TGCAGTGCTAGAGGCAGGGGAGATGGCTACACCTTC	TRBV20-1	TRBJ1-2	-	-
CASSIVGITGELFF	TGTGCCAGTAGTATAGTCGGGATTACCGGGGAGCTGTTTTTT	TRBV19	TRBJ2-2	few	-
CASSITLAGAYEQYF	TGTGCCAGTAGTATAACCCTAGCGGGAGCCTACGAGCAGTACTTC	TRBV19	TRBJ2-7	-	TRBD2
CASSPLARGADTQYF	TGTGCCAGCAGCCCCTTAGCGAGGGGGGCCGATACGCAGTATTTT	TRBV11-1	TRBJ2-3	-	-
CAISGRDTDTQYF	TGTGCCATCAGTGGCAGGGACACAGATACGCAGTATTTT	TRBV10-3	TRBJ2-3	-	-
CASSQRAGINEKLFF	TGTGCCAGCTCCCAACGGGCGGGGATTAATGAAAAACTGTTTTTT	TRBV18	TRBJ1-4	once	-
CSARWADYSNQPQHF	TGCAGTGCTAGATGGGCAGATTATAGCAATCAGCCCCAGCATTTT	TRBV20-1	TRBJ1-5	-	-
CASSVVSGANVLTF	TGTGCCAGCAGCGTAGTATCTGGGGCCAACGTCCTGACTTTC	TRBV9	TRBJ2-6	many	-
CASSLRSIDSPLHF	TGTGCCAGCAGCTTAAGGAGCATAGATTCACCCCTCCACTTT	TRBV7-6	TRBJ1-6	-	-